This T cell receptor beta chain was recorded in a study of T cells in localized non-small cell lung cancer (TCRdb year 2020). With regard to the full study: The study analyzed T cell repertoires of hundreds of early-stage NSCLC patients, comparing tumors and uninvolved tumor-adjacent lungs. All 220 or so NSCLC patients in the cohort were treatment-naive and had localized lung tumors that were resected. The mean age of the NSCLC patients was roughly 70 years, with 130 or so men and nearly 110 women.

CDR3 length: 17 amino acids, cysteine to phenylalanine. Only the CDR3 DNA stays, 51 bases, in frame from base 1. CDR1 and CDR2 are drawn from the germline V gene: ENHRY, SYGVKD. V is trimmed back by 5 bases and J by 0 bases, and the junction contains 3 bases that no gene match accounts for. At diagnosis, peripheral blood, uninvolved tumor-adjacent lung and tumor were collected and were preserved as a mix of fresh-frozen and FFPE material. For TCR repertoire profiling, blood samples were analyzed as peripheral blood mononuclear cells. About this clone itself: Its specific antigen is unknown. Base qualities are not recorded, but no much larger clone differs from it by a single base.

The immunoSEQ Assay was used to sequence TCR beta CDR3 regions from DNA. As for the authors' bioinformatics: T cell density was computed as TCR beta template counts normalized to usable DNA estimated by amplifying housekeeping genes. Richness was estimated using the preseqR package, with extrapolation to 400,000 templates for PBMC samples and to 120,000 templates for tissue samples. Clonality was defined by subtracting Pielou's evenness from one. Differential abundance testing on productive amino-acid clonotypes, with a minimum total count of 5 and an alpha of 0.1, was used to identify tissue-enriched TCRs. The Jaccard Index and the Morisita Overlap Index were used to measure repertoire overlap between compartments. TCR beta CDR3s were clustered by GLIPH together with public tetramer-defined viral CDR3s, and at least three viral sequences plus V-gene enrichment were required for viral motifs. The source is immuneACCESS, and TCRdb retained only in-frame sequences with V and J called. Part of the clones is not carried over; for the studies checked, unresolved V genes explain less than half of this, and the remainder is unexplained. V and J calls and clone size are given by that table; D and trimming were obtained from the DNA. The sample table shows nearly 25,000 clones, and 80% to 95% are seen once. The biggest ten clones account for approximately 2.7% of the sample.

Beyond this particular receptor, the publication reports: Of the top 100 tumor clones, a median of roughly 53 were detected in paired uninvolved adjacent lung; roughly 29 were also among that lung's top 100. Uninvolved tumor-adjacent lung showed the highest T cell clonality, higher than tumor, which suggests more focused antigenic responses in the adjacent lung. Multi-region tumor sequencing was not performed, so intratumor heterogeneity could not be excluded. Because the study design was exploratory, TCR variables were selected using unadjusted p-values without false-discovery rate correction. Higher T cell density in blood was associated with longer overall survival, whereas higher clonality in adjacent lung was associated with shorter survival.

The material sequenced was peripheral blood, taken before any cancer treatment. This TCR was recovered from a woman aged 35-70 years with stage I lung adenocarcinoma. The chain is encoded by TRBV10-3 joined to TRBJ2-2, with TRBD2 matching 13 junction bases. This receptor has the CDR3 CAISRTSGGANTGELFF. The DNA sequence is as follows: TGTGCCATCAGTCGGACTAGCGGGGGCGCGAACACCGGGGAGCTGTTTTTT.